This TCR beta chain was identified during a study of regulatory T cells in long-lasting Graves disease. In this sample, this clonotype turned up a few times. Trimming shortened V by 2 bases and J by 3 bases, and 13 bases separated the two germline ends. The CDR3 runs 15 residues. Germline V lookup: CDR1 SEHNR, CDR2 FQNEAQ (reference sequence). Time point specified: newly diagnosed GD, antithyroid drugs for less than 3 months. Scientists built the TCR library using RNA that was extracted from PBMCs. Both iRepertoire HTBI primers and Arm-PCR of CDR3 regions were used to build the TCR beta libraries. As processed by the authors: More than 55 TRBV and some 14 TRBJ segments were identified across samples. TCRdb re-analysed the multiplex PCR reads in MiXCR, keeping a single row per CDR3 protein. The V and J calls were determined by TCRdb, not by the authors. The sample lists some 330,000 distinct CDR3 sequences, roughly 10% seen once, with 18% in the top ten.

This sample also belongs to another study, concerning T cells in Graves' hyperthyroidism and ophthalmopathy.

This chain joins TRBV7-9 and TRBJ1-2; D unresolved. The source of this sequence is a woman aged 18-35 years with Graves disease. Sequencing was performed on peripheral blood mononuclear cells (PBMCs), taken at new diagnosis, from a patient treated with antithyroid drugs. The CDR3 DNA reads TGTGCCAGCAGCTTATCGGGTGAAAGGTACTATGGCTACACCTTC. Its translation is CASSLSGERYYGYTF.